These 30 T cell receptor beta chains were all obtained from the same sample, sequenced in a study of cytomegalovirus exposure and HLA in healthy donors. PCR amplification relied on 60 Vbeta primers (plus 13 Jbeta primers). The data were produced by immunoSEQ multiplex PCR, yet TCRdb's version contains in-frame clones alone and is incomplete. The repertoire holds about 110,000 clones, with 81% as singletons. The source material was PBMCs. The origin of the receptors is a man aged 25 to 40 in good health and CMV-seronegative.

The J gene is TRBJ2-7, the V gene TRBV4-1; 7 nucleotides line up with TRBD1. J was trimmed by 5 bases and V by 0 bases; bases with no gene match: 13. From germline, CDR1 is MGHRA and CDR2 YSYEKL. The CDR3 is 17 amino acids. The CDR3, as DNA: TGCGCCAGCAGCCAAGAAATTCCCCCGACAGGGTACAACGAGCAGTACTTC. This gives the protein CASSQEIPPTGYNEQYF.

This clone has just a few counts. This sequence joins TRBV19 and TRBJ2-5; possible D gene TRBD1, 6 bases. Germline CDR1 is LNHDA and CDR2 is SQIVND (reference sequence). The CDR3 runs to 15 residues. With 4 bases removed from V and 7 bases from J, the gap between germline ends came to 19 bases. CDR3 amino acids: CASSTGVGSGGTQYF. The CDR3 coding sequence is TGTGCCAGTAGTACAGGGGTCGGGTCCGGCGGGACCCAGTACTTC. Looking up the rest from reference TRBV19 and TRBJ2-5 gives the full variable domain: DGGITQSPKYLFRKEGQNVTLSCEQNLNHDAMYWYRQDPGQGLRLIYYSQIVNDFQKGDIAEGYSVSREKKESFPLTVTSAQKNPTAFYLCASSTGVGSGGTQYFGPGTRLLVL.

This chain uses TRBV11-2 with TRBJ2-5; 12 nucleotides line up with TRBD2. Germline loops: CDR1 SGHAT, CDR2 FQNNGV. The CDR3 has 15 residues. The junction had 4 bases not matched to a gene; V was cut back by 4 bases and J by 4 bases. The CDR3 spells CASSSQLAGGETQYF. CDR3 nucleotide sequence: TGTGCCAGCAGCTCCCAACTAGCGGGGGGAGAGACCCAGTACTTC.

The chain combines TRBV4-1 with TRBJ2-1; 10 positions agree with TRBD1. The length of the CDR3 is 15 residues. Losses at the gene ends were 8 bases for V and 7 bases for J; bases not matched to a gene: 11. Germline CDR1 and CDR2: MGHRA and YSYEKL. This CDR3 is CASRPPGTGANEQFF. For the CDR3, the DNA is TGCGCCAGCCGGCCCCCGGGGACAGGGGCAAATGAGCAGTTCTTC.

The chain uses TRBV5-4 and TRBJ2-5; D call uncertain. V dropped 1 base and J dropped 0 bases, with 10 bases sitting between them. Germline V CDR1 and CDR2: SGHNT, YYREEE (reference sequence). The CDR3 has 15 amino acids. The CDR3 loop is CASSLPLADQETQYF. As DNA, the CDR3 is TGTGCCAGCAGCTTGCCCCTGGCCGACCAAGAGACCCAGTACTTC.

The V gene is TRBV15, the J gene TRBJ2-1, with 11 bases lining up with TRBD2. This CDR3 spans 16 amino acids. Trimming cost V 5 bases and J 7 bases; bases outside gene matches: 10. Germline V gene lookup returns CDR1 LNHNV and CDR2 YYDKDF (reference sequence). CDR3 residues: CATSRGAGLAENEQFF. The CDR3 DNA is TGTGCCACCAGCCGCGGAGCGGGACTAGCGGAAAATGAGCAGTTCTTC.

In this sample, this clone turned up a few times. This rearrangement joins TRBV13 to TRBJ2-3; TRBD1 matches 7 bases. J gave up 2 bases and V 5 bases, and 7 bases lay outside the gene matches. Germline values: CDR1 PRHDT, CDR2 FYEKMQ (reference sequence). This CDR3 is built from 15 residues. The DNA of the CDR3 is TGTGCCAGCAGCCAAATCCAGGGGGACACAGATACGCAGTATTTT. It encodes CASSQIQGDTDTQYF. Full variable domain (rest looked up from reference TRBV13 and TRBJ2-3): AAGVIQSPRHLIKEKRETATLKCYPIPRHDTVYWYQQGPGQDPQFLISFYEKMQSDKGSIPDRFSAQQFSDYHSELNMSSLELGDSALYFCASSQIQGDTDTQYFGPGTRLTVL.

Comment on this clone: One junction end does not reproduce the germline sequence, and a read error may be involved. The CDR3 protein is CASSPSAGSHEQYF. In DNA form, the CDR3 reads TGTGCCAGCTCACCCTCCGCAGGCTCCCACGAGCAGTACTTC. V is TRBV18 and J is TRBJ2-7; D unclear. The germline V gene encodes CDR1 KGHSH and CDR2 LQKENI. This CDR3 comprises 14 residues.

V and J are TRBV6-1 and TRBJ1-1; 9 nucleotides line up with TRBD1. The J segment lost 1 base and the V segment lost 6 bases, leaving 6 bases of the junction unmatched. This CDR3 comprises 15 residues. Per the germline V gene, CDR1 is MNHNS and CDR2 is SASEGT. The CDR3 region is CASREQGAPNTEAFF. The CDR3 nucleotides are TGTGCCAGCAGGGAACAGGGGGCGCCGAACACTGAAGCTTTCTTT.

The chain carries TRBV6-1 and TRBJ2-1; D ambiguous. The CDR3 length is 12 residues. Germline V gene data show CDR1 as MNHNS and CDR2 as SASEGT. The germline V and J ends were trimmed by 3 bases and 12 bases, with 12 bases remaining between them. The CDR3 reads CASSDPRLGQFF. CDR3 sequence (DNA): TGTGCCAGCAGTGATCCGAGGCTAGGGCAGTTCTTC.

This clone was recorded only once. The chain is built from TRBV27 and TRBJ2-1; D may be TRBD2 (6 bases). With 3 bases removed from V and 12 bases from J, the gap between germline ends came to 9 bases. Germline V lookup: CDR1 MNHEY, CDR2 SMNVEV (reference sequence). The CDR3 length is 11 residues. The CDR3 DNA reads TGTGCCAGCAGTTTTCGGGGGAGGCAGTTCTTC. It is translated as CASSFRGRQFF.

V is TRBV2 and J is TRBJ1-1, with D unresolved. Germline assignment: CDR1 SNHLY and CDR2 FYNNEI. The length of the CDR3 is 14 residues. V gave up 4 bases and J gave up 0 bases, with 9 bases separating them. CDR3 DNA sequence: TGTGCCAGCAGTGGAGAGTATATGAACACTGAAGCTTTCTTT. This sequence encodes CASSGEYMNTEAFF.

V usage is TRBV7-6 and J usage is TRBJ1-6; no reliable D call. With 4 bases removed from V and 0 bases from J, the gap between germline ends came to 10 bases. Germline values: CDR1 SGHVS, CDR2 FNYEAQ. The length of the CDR3 is 16 residues. This CDR3 reads CASSSEQSSYNSPLHF. The CDR3 region has the DNA TGTGCCAGCAGCTCGGAACAGAGCTCCTATAATTCACCCCTCCACTTT.

The CDR3 protein is CASSLIGQGGNYEQYF. The CDR3 region has the DNA TGCGCCAGCAGCTTAATTGGACAGGGGGGAAACTACGAGCAGTACTTC. The V and J genes are TRBV5-1 and TRBJ2-7; 10 nucleotides line up with TRBD1. V was clipped by 2 bases and J by 3 bases; unmatched bases: 8. Germline CDR1 and CDR2: SGHRS and YFSETQ. The CDR3 loop spans 16 amino acids.

This rearrangement joins TRBV9 to TRBJ2-3, with 8 bases lining up with TRBD2. This CDR3 has 16 residues. From germline, CDR1 is SGDLS and CDR2 YYNGEE. The V gene end was trimmed by 4 bases and the J gene end by 0 bases; junction bases not matched to a gene: 7. In DNA, the CDR3 is TGTGCCAGCAGCTTAAGTGGCGGGGGGAGCACAGATACGCAGTATTTT. This sequence encodes CASSLSGGGSTDTQYF.

This clone has more than one count but fewer than ten. J is TRBJ1-4 and V is TRBV6-5; D ambiguous. The germline gives CDR1 MNHEY, CDR2 SVGAGI. CDR3 length: 14 amino acids. The V end was cut by 5 bases, the J end by 0 bases, with 7 bases between. CDR3: CASSRSATNEKLFF. The CDR3 DNA reads as TGTGCCAGCAGTCGCAGTGCAACTAATGAAAAACTGTTTTTT.

The chain joins TRBV4-2 to TRBJ2-1; 8 bases fit TRBD2. The germline V gene encodes CDR1 LGHNA and CDR2 YNFKEQ. Trimming cost V 0 bases and J 9 bases; bases outside gene matches: 10. The CDR3 contains 16 residues. The CDR3 DNA reads as TGTGCCAGCAGCCAAGACGTGCGGGGGGCCGGCGGTGAGCAGTTCTTC. Translation: CASSQDVRGAGGEQFF.

This clone was found once. The chain's CDR3 is CASSKRRGEVTDTQYF. CDR3 bases: TGTGCCAGCAGTAAGCGACGGGGGGAGGTCACAGATACGCAGTATTTT. V usage is TRBV6-6 and J usage is TRBJ2-3, with 7 bases fitting TRBD2. Germline CDR1 and CDR2: MNHNY and SVGAGI (reference sequence). There are 16 residues in the CDR3. V trimming: 5 bases; J trimming: 2 bases; junction bases outside the gene matches: 10.

The J gene is TRBJ2-3, the V gene TRBV28; D is unresolved. The CDR3 is 13 residues long. Between the trimmed V and J ends, which lost 5 bases and 2 bases, there was a span of 8 bases. CDR1 and CDR2 from the germline V gene are MDHEN and SYDVKM. CDR3 bases: TGTGCCAGCAGTCCACCGGTCACAGATACGCAGTATTTT. This translates into CASSPPVTDTQYF.

The gene calls are TRBV27 and TRBJ2-7; 10 positions match TRBD2. This CDR3 region has 14 residues. Losses at the gene ends were 3 bases for V and 5 bases for J; bases not matched to a gene: 4. Germline V lookup: CDR1 MNHEY, CDR2 SMNVEV (reference sequence). The CDR3: CASSLGLATHEQYF. In nucleotides, the CDR3 is TGTGCCAGCAGTTTGGGACTAGCGACCCACGAGCAGTACTTC.

This chain links TRBV6-5 with TRBJ2-5; maybe TRBD2 (5 bases). The V end lost 2 bases, the J end lost 5 bases, and 15 bases lay between the germline ends. CDR1 is MNHEY and CDR2 is SVGAGI in the germline V gene. This CDR3 contains 15 residues. DNA of the CDR3: TGTGCCAGCAGTTACGGCGGACTGGCCGCGGAGACCCAGTACTTC. Residues: CASSYGGLAAETQYF.

Only one count was recorded for this clone. The chain is built from TRBV4-2 and TRBJ2-1, with D possibly matching TRBD1 (6 bases). The germline gives CDR1 LGHNA, CDR2 YNFKEQ. This CDR3 contains 16 residues. V was pared by 0 bases and J by 7 bases, with 16 bases between. The CDR3 sequence is CASSQDGSQTGNEQFF. CDR3 nucleotide sequence: TGTGCCAGCAGCCAAGATGGCAGCCAAACAGGGAATGAGCAGTTCTTC.

V is TRBV28 and J is TRBJ1-3; TRBD1 is a possible D gene (5 bases). CDR3 length: 15 amino acids. Germline CDR1 is MDHEN and CDR2 is SYDVKM. The V end was cut by 5 bases, the J end by 0 bases, with 11 bases between. The CDR3 sequence is CASSPRTGSGNTIYF. In DNA form, the CDR3 reads TGTGCCAGCAGTCCACGAACAGGCTCTGGAAACACCATATATTTT.

This chain connects TRBV6-5 to TRBJ1-1, with TRBD1 identical over 8 bases. Germline V gives CDR1 MNHEY, CDR2 SVGAGI. This CDR3 comprises 15 residues. After removal of 0 bases from V and 4 bases from J, the junction contained 4 bases not matched to a gene. CDR3: CASSYSWTGITEAFF. The CDR3 coding sequence is TGTGCCAGCAGTTACTCGTGGACAGGGATCACTGAAGCTTTCTTT.

The CDR3 sequence: CASTLRTVNTEAFF. CDR3 nucleotide sequence: TGTGCCAGCACCCTTCGGACAGTGAACACTGAAGCTTTCTTT. The genes are TRBV25-1 and TRBJ1-1; perhaps TRBD1 as D (6 bases). The V end was cut by 7 bases, the J end by 0 bases, with 12 bases between. Germline-derived CDR1 and CDR2 are MGHDK and SYGVNS. The CDR3 extends over 14 amino acids.

CDR3 residues: CASTQLRGGDTIEDEQFF. Written as DNA, the CDR3 is TGTGCCAGCACCCAATTAAGAGGGGGAGACACGATCGAGGATGAGCAGTTCTTC. This chain uses TRBV25-1 with TRBJ2-1; perhaps TRBD1 as D (6 bases). Trimming took 7 bases from V and 8 from J, leaving 30 bases between them. This CDR3 is 18 amino acids long. The germline gives CDR1 MGHDK, CDR2 SYGVNS.

V gene TRBV5-6 combines with J gene TRBJ2-7, with D tentatively TRBD1 (5 bases). The CDR3 extends over 13 amino acids. Germline lookup yields CDR1 SGHDT and CDR2 YYEEEE. Trimming removed 0 bases from V and 7 bases from J, with 11 bases in between. In DNA, the CDR3 is TGTGCCAGCAGCTTGGCGCCAGGGCGGGAGCAGTACTTC. It specifies CASSLAPGREQYF. The variable domain in full, completed from reference TRBV5-6 and TRBJ2-7, reads DAGVTQSPTHLIKTRGQQVTLRCSPKSGHDTVSWYQQALGQGPQFIFQYYEEEERQRGNFPDRFSGHQFPNYSSELNVNALLLGDSALYLCASSLAPGREQYFGPGTRLTVT.

The rearrangement uses TRBV7-6 and TRBJ2-7, with 10 nucleotides matching TRBD1. J gave up 6 bases and V 5 bases, and 7 bases lay outside the gene matches. In germline, CDR1 is SGHVS, CDR2 FNYEAQ. The length of the CDR3 is 14 residues. CDR3: CASSITTGGIEQYF. Here the CDR3 DNA reads TGTGCCAGCAGCATAACGACAGGGGGCATCGAGCAGTACTTC.

The genes are TRBV28 and TRBJ2-2; D is perhaps TRBD2 (6 bases). Germline V gives CDR1 MDHEN, CDR2 SYDVKM. The CDR3 totals 16 residues. Deletions cut 2 bases from V and 3 bases from J, with 13 bases between. This CDR3 is CASSLRQGGDTGELFF. DNA of the CDR3: TGTGCCAGCAGTTTAAGGCAGGGAGGTGACACCGGGGAGCTGTTTTTT.

This clone was seen only once. This chain uses TRBV2 with TRBJ2-7, with 9 bases lining up with TRBD1. The CDR3 runs 15 residues. V shed 1 base and J 2 bases; nucleotides not matched to a gene: 3. From germline, CDR1 is SNHLY and CDR2 FYNNEI. The CDR3 region has the DNA TGTGCCAGCAGTGAAGTGGGGACAGGGACCTACGAGCAGTACTTC. Translated: CASSEVGTGTYEQYF.